This T cell receptor (beta chain) was sequenced in a study of blood T cell repertoires in COVID-19. Generated by immunoSEQ multiplex PCR, the TCRdb table keeps only in-frame clones and is missing some. This sample has 140,000 to 150,000 clones, with roughly 85% found just once. Sequencing was done on a sample of peripheral blood. The TCR was taken from a woman aged 55-69 years with COVID-19, enrolled during active disease.

CDR3 DNA sequence: TGTGCCAGCAGTCGACAGGGGGCGACCCAAGAGACCCAGTACTTC. Its translation: CASSRQGATQETQYF. This chain connects TRBV5-4 to TRBJ2-5, with 10 bases that match TRBD1. V gave up 5 bases and J gave up 1 base; unmatched junction bases: 5. Germline V gene sequence: CDR1 SGHNT, CDR2 YYREEE (reference sequence). CDR3 size: 15 residues.